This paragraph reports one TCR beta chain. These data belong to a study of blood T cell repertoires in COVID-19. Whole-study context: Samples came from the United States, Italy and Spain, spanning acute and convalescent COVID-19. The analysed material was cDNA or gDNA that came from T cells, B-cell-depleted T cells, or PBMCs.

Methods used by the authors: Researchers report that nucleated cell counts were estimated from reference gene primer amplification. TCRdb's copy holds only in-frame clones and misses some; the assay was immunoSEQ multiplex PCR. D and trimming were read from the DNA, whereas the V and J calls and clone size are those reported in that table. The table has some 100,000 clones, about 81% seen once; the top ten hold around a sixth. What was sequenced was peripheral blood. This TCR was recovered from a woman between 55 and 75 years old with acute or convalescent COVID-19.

The CDR3 DNA is TGTGCCAGCACTTCGGGGGGGCTAAGACCAGATACGCAGTATTTT. This codes for CASTSGGLRPDTQYF. This chain connects TRBV25-1 to TRBJ2-3; 8 nucleotides align to TRBD2. The CDR3 consists of 15 residues. Trimming at V came to 7 bases and at J to 4 bases, leaving 10 bases not matched to a gene. From germline, CDR1 is MGHDK and CDR2 SYGVNS.